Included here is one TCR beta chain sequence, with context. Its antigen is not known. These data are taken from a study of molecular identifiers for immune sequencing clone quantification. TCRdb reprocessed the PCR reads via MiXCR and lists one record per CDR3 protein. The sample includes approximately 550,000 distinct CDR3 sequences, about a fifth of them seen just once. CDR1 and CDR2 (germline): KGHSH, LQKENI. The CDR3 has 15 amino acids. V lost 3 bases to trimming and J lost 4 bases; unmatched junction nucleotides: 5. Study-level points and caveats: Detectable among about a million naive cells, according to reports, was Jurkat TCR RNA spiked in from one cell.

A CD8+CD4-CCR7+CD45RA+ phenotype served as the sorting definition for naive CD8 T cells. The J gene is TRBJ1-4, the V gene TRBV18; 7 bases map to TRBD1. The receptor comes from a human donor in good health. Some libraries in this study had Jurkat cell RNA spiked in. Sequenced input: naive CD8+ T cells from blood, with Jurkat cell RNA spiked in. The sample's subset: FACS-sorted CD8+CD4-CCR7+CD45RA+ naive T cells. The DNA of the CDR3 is TGTGCCAGCTCACCCCCCGGGACAGATAATGAAAAACTGTTTTTT. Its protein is CASSPPGTDNEKLFF.